This T cell receptor beta chain is drawn from a study of shared clonotypes between healthy human individuals. Study observations and caveats: Lower generation probabilities were found for non-shared clonotypes than for those shared by all four donors. Memory subsets generally showed smaller estimated richness than naive subsets did.

Germline V gene lookup returns CDR1 LNHDA and CDR2 SQIVND (reference sequence). V was shortened by 5 bases and J by 3 bases, with 13 bases between the two germline ends. The CDR3 is 15 residues long. As for this clone: Its target is not known.

Using approximately 190 ng DNA, some 30,000 T cell genomes, the sorted-subset replicate PCRs were run. TCRdb's table, derived via immunoSEQ multiplex PCR, lists solely in-frame clones and lacks some. Of millions of clones listed, approximately 95% are singletons. CD45RO-negative, CCR7-positively selected cells formed the naive CD8 fraction, excluding terminally differentiated effector memory CD45RA+ cells. The clonotype originates from a man in his late teens or twenties in good health. The specimen was naive CD8+ T cells sorted from blood. The V gene is TRBV19, the J gene TRBJ2-2; no firm D call. The CDR3 loop reads CASSHRSAYTGELFF. The CDR3 DNA is TGTGCCAGTAGTCACAGATCCGCTTACACCGGGGAGCTGTTTTTT.